Here is one T cell receptor (beta chain) with its context. Antigen: not known. The PCR was carried out with 60 Vbeta primers and 13 Jbeta primers. Measured with immunoSEQ multiplex PCR; TCRdb has only the in-frame clones, and not every one. There are about 150,000 clones in the sample; around three quarters occur only once, and approximately 1.5% lies in the top ten. There are 13 residues in the CDR3. Trimming stripped 6 bases from V and 7 bases from J, with 13 bases between. The germline gives CDR1 MNHNS, CDR2 SASEGT. This record comes from a study of cytomegalovirus exposure and HLA in healthy donors. Overall study results and limits: Within a later analysis, the majority of CMV-associated TCR beta chains appeared HLA-restricted. Likely technical artifact: a cluster of highly shared sequence variants. Most subjects' HLA-A and HLA-B alleles were reportedly predicted from TCR beta sequences.

This sequence was found in a middle-aged man in good health and CMV-seronegative. The rearrangement uses TRBV6-1 and TRBJ2-1, with D perhaps matching TRBD1 (5 bases). Sequencing was performed on PBMCs. As DNA, the CDR3 is TGTGCCAGCAGGGTGACAAGGGGTAATGAGCAGTTCTTC. This encodes CASRVTRGNEQFF.